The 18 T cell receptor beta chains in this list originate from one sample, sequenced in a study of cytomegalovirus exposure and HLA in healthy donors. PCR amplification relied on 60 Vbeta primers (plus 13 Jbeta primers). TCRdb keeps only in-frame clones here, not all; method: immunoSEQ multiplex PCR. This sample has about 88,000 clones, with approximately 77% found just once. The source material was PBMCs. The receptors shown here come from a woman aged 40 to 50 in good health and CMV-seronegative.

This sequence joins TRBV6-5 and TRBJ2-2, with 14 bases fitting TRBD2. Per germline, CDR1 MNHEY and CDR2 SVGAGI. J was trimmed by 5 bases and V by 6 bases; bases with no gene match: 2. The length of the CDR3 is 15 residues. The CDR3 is CASSRLAGGTGELFF. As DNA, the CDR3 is TGTGCCAGCAGCCGACTAGCGGGGGGGACCGGGGAGCTGTTTTTT.

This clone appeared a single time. CDR3 DNA: TGCGCCAGCAGCCACTCGGGACAGCTCAATCAGCCCCAGCATTTT. Translated: CASSHSGQLNQPQHF. J is TRBJ1-5 and V is TRBV4-1, with 7 bases lining up with TRBD1. The CDR3 is 15 amino acids. Germline lookup yields CDR1 MGHRA and CDR2 YSYEKL. V lost 3 bases to trimming and J lost 3 bases; unmatched junction nucleotides: 5.

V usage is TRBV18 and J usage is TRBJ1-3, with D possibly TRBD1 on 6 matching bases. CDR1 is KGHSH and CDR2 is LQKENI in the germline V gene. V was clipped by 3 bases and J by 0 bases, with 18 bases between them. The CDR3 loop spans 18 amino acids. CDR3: CASSPGQIPSRSGNTIYF. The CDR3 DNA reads TGTGCCAGCTCACCCGGACAGATCCCTAGTCGCTCTGGAAACACCATATATTTT. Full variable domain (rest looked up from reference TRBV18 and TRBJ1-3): NAGVMQNPRHLVRRRGQEARLRCSPMKGHSHVYWYRQLPEEGLKFMVYLQKENIIDESGMPKERFSAEFPKEGPSILRIQQVVRGDSAAYFCASSPGQIPSRSGNTIYFGEGSWLTVV.

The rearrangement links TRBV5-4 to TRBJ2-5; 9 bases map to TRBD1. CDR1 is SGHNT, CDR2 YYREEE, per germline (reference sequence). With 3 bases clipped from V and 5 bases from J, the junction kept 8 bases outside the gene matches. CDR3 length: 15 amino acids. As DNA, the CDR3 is TGTGCCAGCAGCTGGAAACAGGGGGCGCGGGAGACCCAGTACTTC. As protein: CASSWKQGARETQYF. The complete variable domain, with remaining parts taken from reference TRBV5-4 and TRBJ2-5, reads ETGVTQSPTHLIKTRGQQVTLRCSSQSGHNTVSWYQQALGQGPQFIFQYYREEENGRGNFPPRFSGLQFPNYSSELNVNALELDDSALYLCASSWKQGARETQYFGPGTRLLVL.

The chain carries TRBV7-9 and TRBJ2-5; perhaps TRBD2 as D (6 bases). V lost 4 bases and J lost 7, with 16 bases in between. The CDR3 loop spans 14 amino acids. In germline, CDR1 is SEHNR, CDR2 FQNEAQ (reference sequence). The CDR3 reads CASSWGEGRGTQYF. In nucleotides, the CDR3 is TGTGCCAGCAGCTGGGGGGAAGGGCGGGGGACCCAGTACTTC.

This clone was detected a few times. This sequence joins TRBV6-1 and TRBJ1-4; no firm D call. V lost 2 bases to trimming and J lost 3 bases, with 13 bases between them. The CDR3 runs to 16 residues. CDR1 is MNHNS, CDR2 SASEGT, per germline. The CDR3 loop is CASSENILRANEKLFF. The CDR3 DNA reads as TGTGCCAGCAGTGAAAATATCTTGAGGGCTAATGAAAAACTGTTTTTT.

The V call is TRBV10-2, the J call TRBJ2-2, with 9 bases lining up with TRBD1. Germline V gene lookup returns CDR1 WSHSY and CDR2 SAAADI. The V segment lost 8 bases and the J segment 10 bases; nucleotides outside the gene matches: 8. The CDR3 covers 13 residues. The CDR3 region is CASEQGASEELFF. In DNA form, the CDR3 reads TGCGCCAGCGAACAGGGGGCGTCCGAGGAGCTGTTTTTT.

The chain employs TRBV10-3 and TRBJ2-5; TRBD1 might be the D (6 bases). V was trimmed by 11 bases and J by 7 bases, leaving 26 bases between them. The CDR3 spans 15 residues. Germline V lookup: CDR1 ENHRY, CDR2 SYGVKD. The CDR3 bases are TGTGCCGCCCTCGACAGGAGTGGGACGGGGACGACCCAGTACTTC. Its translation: CAALDRSGTGTTQYF.

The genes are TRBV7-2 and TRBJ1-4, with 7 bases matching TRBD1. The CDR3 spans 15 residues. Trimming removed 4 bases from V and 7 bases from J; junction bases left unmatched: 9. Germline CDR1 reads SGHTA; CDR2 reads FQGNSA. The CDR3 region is CASSSTQGRGEKLFF. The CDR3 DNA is TGTGCCAGCAGCTCCACACAGGGGCGGGGTGAAAAACTGTTTTTT.

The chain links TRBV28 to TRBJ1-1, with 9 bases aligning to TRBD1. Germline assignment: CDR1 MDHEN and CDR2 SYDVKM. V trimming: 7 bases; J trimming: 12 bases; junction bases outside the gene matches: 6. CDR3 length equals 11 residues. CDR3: CASTRQGGSFF. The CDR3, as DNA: TGTGCCAGCACTCGACAGGGGGGATCTTTCTTT.

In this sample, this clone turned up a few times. The CDR3 sequence: CASRTEGGTKTQYF. In nucleotides, the CDR3 is TGTGCCAGCAGAACAGAAGGGGGCACGAAGACCCAGTACTTC. The rearrangement uses TRBV5-6 and TRBJ2-5, with 7 bases fitting TRBD1. V gave up 5 bases and J gave up 6 bases; unmatched junction bases: 10. The CDR3 sequence is 14 residues long. CDR1 SGHDT and CDR2 YYEEEE come from the germline V gene.

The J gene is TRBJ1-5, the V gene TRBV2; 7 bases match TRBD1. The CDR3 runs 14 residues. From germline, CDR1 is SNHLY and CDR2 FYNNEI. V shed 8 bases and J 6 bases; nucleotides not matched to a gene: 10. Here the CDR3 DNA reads TGTGCCAGCGGCGAACAGGGGCCCCGTCAGCCCCAGCATTTT. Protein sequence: CASGEQGPRQPQHF. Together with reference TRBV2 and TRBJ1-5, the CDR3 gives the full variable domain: EPEVTQTPSHQVTQMGQEVILRCVPISNHLYFYWYRQILGQKVEFLVSFYNNEISEKSEIFDDQFSVERPDGSNFTLKIRSTKLEDSAMYFCASGEQGPRQPQHFGDGTRLSIL.

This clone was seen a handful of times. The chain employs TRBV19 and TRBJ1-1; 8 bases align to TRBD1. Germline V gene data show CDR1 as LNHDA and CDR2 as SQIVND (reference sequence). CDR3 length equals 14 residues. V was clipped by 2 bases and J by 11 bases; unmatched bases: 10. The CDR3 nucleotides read TGTGCCAGTAGTATATCCTCAGGGGGCGCAGTTGCTTTCTTT. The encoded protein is CASSISSGGAVAFF.

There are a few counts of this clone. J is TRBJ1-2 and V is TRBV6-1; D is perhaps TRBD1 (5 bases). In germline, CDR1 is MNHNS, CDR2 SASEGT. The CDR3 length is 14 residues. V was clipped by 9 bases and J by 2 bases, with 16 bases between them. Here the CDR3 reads CARAPQASNYGYTF. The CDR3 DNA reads TGTGCCAGAGCTCCACAGGCTTCAAACTATGGCTACACCTTC.

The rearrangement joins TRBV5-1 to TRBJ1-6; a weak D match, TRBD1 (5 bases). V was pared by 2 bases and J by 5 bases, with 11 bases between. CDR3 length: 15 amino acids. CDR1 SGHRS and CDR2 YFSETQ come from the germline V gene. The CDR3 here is CASSFVDSNNSPLHF. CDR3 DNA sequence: TGCGCCAGCAGCTTCGTCGACAGTAATAATTCACCCCTCCACTTT.

CDR3 residues: CALRLKKGQPESNEKLFF. CDR3 in DNA: TGTGCCTTACGACTTAAAAAAGGACAGCCGGAATCTAATGAAAAACTGTTTTTT. This rearrangement joins TRBV30 to TRBJ1-4; possibly TRBD1 for D (6 bases). Germline-derived CDR1 and CDR2 are GTSNPN and SVGIG (reference sequence). Deletions cut 7 bases from V and 3 bases from J, with 27 bases between. The CDR3 is 18 amino acids. Using reference TRBV30 and TRBJ1-4 for the parts outside the CDR3, the full variable domain is SQTIHQWPATLVQPVGSPLSLECTVEGTSNPNLYWYRQAAGRGLQLLFYSVGIGQISSEVPQNLSASRPQDRQFILSSKKLLLSDSGFYLCALRLKKGQPESNEKLFFGSGTQLSVL.

The CDR3 coding sequence is TGTGCCATCAGTGAGTCAGGTCCGCCGGGGGCTTTCTTT. Protein: CAISESGPPGAFF. The rearrangement links TRBV10-3 to TRBJ1-1, with no clear D. The CDR3 length is 13 residues. V was pared by 0 bases and J by 11 bases, with 13 bases between. Germline assignment: CDR1 ENHRY and CDR2 SYGVKD.

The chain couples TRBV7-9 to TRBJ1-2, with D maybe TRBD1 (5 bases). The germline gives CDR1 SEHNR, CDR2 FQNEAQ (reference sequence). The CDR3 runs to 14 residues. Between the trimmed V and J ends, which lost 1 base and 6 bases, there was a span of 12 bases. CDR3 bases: TGTGCCAGCAGCTTAGGGGGCAGGAAAAATGGCTACACCTTC. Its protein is CASSLGGRKNGYTF. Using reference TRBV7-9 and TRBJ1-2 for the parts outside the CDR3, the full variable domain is DTGVSQNPRHKITKRGQNVTFRCDPISEHNRLYWYRQTLGQGPEFLTYFQNEAQLEKSRLLSDRFSAERPKGSFSTLEIQRTEQGDSAMYLCASSLGGRKNGYTFGSGTRLTVV.